This T cell receptor (beta chain) was sequenced for a study of T cells and Merkel cell carcinoma outcomes. Overall study findings and caveats: Reportedly, T-cell repertoire with density predicts Merkel cell carcinoma outcomes.

V lost 1 base and J 8 bases, leaving 22 bases between the germline ends. There are 17 residues in the CDR3. Germline-derived CDR1 and CDR2 are SEHNR and FQNEAQ (reference sequence). About this clone: What it binds is unknown.

TCRdb's table, derived via immunoSEQ multiplex PCR, lists solely in-frame clones and lacks some. This sample has some 3,100 clones, with 95% to 97% found just once. This receptor was taken from a human donor with Merkel cell carcinoma. The sample taken for sequencing was tumor tissue from Merkel cell carcinoma. The rearrangement joins TRBV7-9 to TRBJ2-3; D may match TRBD1 or TRBD2 (6 bases each). The CDR3 bases are TGTGCCAGCAGCTTAGGGGATGGGGGGCGCCGAGGAATTACGCAGTATTTT. Translation gives CASSLGDGGRRGITQYF.